This passage covers 32 T cell receptor beta chains from one sample sequenced in a study of blood T cell repertoires in COVID-19. Some clones are missing from TCRdb's copy, which holds only in-frame ones; the method was immunoSEQ multiplex PCR. The sample contains hundreds of thousands of clones, 85% of which appear only once. Input material: peripheral blood. All receptors come from a human donor in a cohort sampled during active COVID-19.

The CDR3 reads CSYWGGFGQETQYF. The CDR3 DNA follows: TGCAGCTACTGGGGAGGGTTTGGCCAAGAGACCCAGTACTTC. The V gene is TRBV29-1, the J gene TRBJ2-5; TRBD2 matches at 7 bases. Trimming at V came to 8 bases and at J to 1 base, leaving 10 bases not matched to a gene. The germline V gene has CDR1 SQVTM and CDR2 ANQGSEA. This CDR3 is 14 amino acids long.

V is TRBV6-5 and J is TRBJ1-1; D unresolved. The CDR3 spans 14 residues. Germline-derived CDR1 and CDR2 are MNHEY and SVGAGI. V was pared by 4 bases and J by 1 base, with 10 bases between. CDR3: CASSSVAGNTEAFF. The CDR3 DNA sequence: TGTGCCAGCAGTTCGGTAGCGGGGAACACTGAAGCTTTCTTT.

This clone was seen only once. The gene calls are TRBV27 and TRBJ2-4, with 8 bases aligning to TRBD2. CDR1 is MNHEY, CDR2 SMNVEV, per germline (reference sequence). CDR3 size: 14 residues. V lost 8 bases and J lost 9; bases outside the gene matches: 12. The DNA for the CDR3 is TGTGCCAGCCGGCTAGCGGGTAGTAAGAGCATTCAGTACTTC. Its translation is CASRLAGSKSIQYF.

This rearrangement joins TRBV2 to TRBJ1-3; D unclear. Germline-derived CDR1 and CDR2 are SNHLY and FYNNEI. The length of the CDR3 is 12 residues. The V gene lost 8 bases and the J gene lost 2 bases, with 7 bases spanning the gap. CDR3: CASWGAGNTIYF. The CDR3 bases are TGTGCCAGCTGGGGAGCTGGAAACACCATATATTTT. Full variable domain (outside the CDR3, taken from reference TRBV2 and TRBJ1-3): EPEVTQTPSHQVTQMGQEVILRCVPISNHLYFYWYRQILGQKVEFLVSFYNNEISEKSEIFDDQFSVERPDGSNFTLKIRSTKLEDSAMYFCASWGAGNTIYFGEGSWLTVV.

The rearrangement joins TRBV12-5 to TRBJ1-1, with D perhaps TRBD1 (6 bases). Trimming removed 8 bases at V and 7 bases at J, with 11 bases between. CDR1 LGHNT and CDR2 FRNRAP come from the germline V gene. The CDR3 contains 11 residues. The CDR3 DNA follows: TGTGCTAGTAGACAGGCGGGTGAAGCTTTCTTT. This translates into CASRQAGEAFF.

V gene TRBV4-1 combines with J gene TRBJ1-1, with 7 nucleotides matching TRBD1. The junction had 14 bases not matched to a gene; V was cut back by 1 base and J by 6 bases. The CDR3 is made up of 17 amino acids. Germline V gives CDR1 MGHRA, CDR2 YSYEKL. CDR3 nucleotides: TGCGCCAGCAGCCAAGCATTCCTCAGGGGGGCTGACTCTGAAGCTTTCTTT. Translating gives CASSQAFLRGADSEAFF.

The chain has TRBV6-1 and TRBJ2-5; D possibly corresponds to TRBD2 (5 bases). The V gene's germline CDR1 is MNHNS and CDR2 SASEGT. V gave up 2 bases and J gave up 5 bases, with 6 bases separating them. This CDR3 has 12 residues. This CDR3 is CASSERGETQYF. CDR3 nucleotides: TGTGCCAGCAGTGAACGAGGGGAGACCCAGTACTTC.

To note about this clone: Other DNA sequences within the sample encode an identical CDR3. The chain couples TRBV7-2 to TRBJ1-1; TRBD1 might be the D (5 bases). Germline CDR1 SGHTA, CDR2 FQGNSA. V was cut by 3 bases and J by 4 bases, with 9 bases left in between. CDR3 size: 13 residues. The CDR3 loop reads CASSLTGGTEAFF. The CDR3, as DNA: TGTGCCAGCAGCTTGACGGGGGGCACTGAAGCTTTCTTT.

This chain connects TRBV5-1 to TRBJ1-6, with unresolved D. Germline V lookup: CDR1 SGHRS, CDR2 YFSETQ. V lost 4 bases to trimming and J lost 9 bases, with 14 bases between them. The CDR3 is 14 amino acids. CDR3 in DNA: TGCGCCAGCAGCCCTCTTAGTAATGGTTCACCCCTCCACTTT. It specifies CASSPLSNGSPLHF. Based on the CDR3 plus reference TRBV5-1 and TRBJ1-6, the full variable domain is KAGVTQTPRYLIKTRGQQVTLSCSPISGHRSVSWYQQTPGQGLQFLFEYFSETQRNKGNFPGRFSGRQFSNSRSEMNVSTLELGDSALYLCASSPLSNGSPLHFGNGTRLTVT.

This clone was counted once. The gene calls are TRBV5-4 and TRBJ2-6, with D uncertain. The germline V gene has CDR1 SGHNT and CDR2 YYREEE (reference sequence). The V end lost 0 bases, the J end lost 4 bases, and 8 bases lay between the germline ends. The CDR3 runs to 15 residues. In DNA form, the CDR3 reads TGTGCCAGCAGCTTGGGAGGTAGCGGGGCCAACGTCCTGACTTTC. Protein product: CASSLGGSGANVLTF.

J is TRBJ2-2 and V is TRBV19; 7 positions match TRBD2. The V gene end was trimmed by 9 bases and the J gene end by 4 bases; junction bases not matched to a gene: 14. CDR3 length: 16 residues. Per the germline V gene, CDR1 is LNHDA and CDR2 is SQIVND (reference sequence). The CDR3 sequence: CASTPSPSGITGELFF. Written as DNA, the CDR3 is TGTGCCAGCACACCAAGCCCTAGCGGAATCACCGGGGAGCTGTTTTTT.

The chain has TRBV5-1 and TRBJ1-1; 11 bases agree with TRBD1. V shed 2 bases, J shed 5 bases, and the junction held 14 bases outside the gene matches. Germline lookup yields CDR1 SGHRS and CDR2 YFSETQ. The CDR3 runs 18 residues. The CDR3 protein is CASSFGQGARAGRTEAFF. CDR3 bases: TGCGCCAGCAGCTTCGGACAGGGGGCGAGGGCCGGTAGGACTGAAGCTTTCTTT. Drawing the rest from reference TRBV5-1 and TRBJ1-1, the complete variable domain is KAGVTQTPRYLIKTRGQQVTLSCSPISGHRSVSWYQQTPGQGLQFLFEYFSETQRNKGNFPGRFSGRQFSNSRSEMNVSTLELGDSALYLCASSFGQGARAGRTEAFFGQGTRLTVV.

About this clone: This specimen includes other DNA sequences encoding the same CDR3. The V gene is TRBV7-9, the J gene TRBJ2-3; 11 positions agree with TRBD2. The length of the CDR3 is 16 residues. V dropped 1 base and J dropped 3; count of bases not matched to a gene: 3. Germline-derived CDR1 and CDR2 are SEHNR and FQNEAQ (reference sequence). This chain's CDR3 is CASSLELAGGTDTQYF. CDR3 bases: TGTGCCAGCAGCTTAGAGCTAGCGGGAGGTACAGATACGCAGTATTTT.

The chain combines TRBV9 with TRBJ1-1; D remains unclear. This CDR3 is built from 13 residues. Germline values: CDR1 SGDLS, CDR2 YYNGEE. With 4 bases removed from V and 1 base from J, the gap between germline ends came to 8 bases. CDR3 in DNA: TGTGCCAGCAGCAAACAGTCGAACACTGAAGCTTTCTTT. As protein: CASSKQSNTEAFF.

This rearrangement joins TRBV5-1 to TRBJ2-7; perhaps TRBD1 as D (5 bases). The CDR3 length is 13 residues. The V end was cut by 2 bases, the J end by 3 bases, with 9 bases between. CDR1 is SGHRS, CDR2 YFSETQ, per germline. The CDR3 sequence is CASSLRQGYEQYF. The CDR3 DNA is TGCGCCAGCAGCTTAAGGCAGGGCTACGAGCAGTACTTC.

The rearrangement uses TRBV5-8 and TRBJ2-1; no clear D. CDR1 and CDR2 (germline): SGHTS, YDEGEE. V lost 0 bases to trimming and J lost 9 bases, with 28 bases between them. This CDR3 is built from 19 residues. The CDR3 DNA reads TGTGCCAGCAGCTTGGTGAATTTCGGCGGCCAGACCCACTCCCGTGAGCAGTTCTTC. Protein sequence: CASSLVNFGGQTHSREQFF.

J is TRBJ1-1 and V is TRBV14, with a tentative D call TRBD1 (5 bases). The length of the CDR3 is 13 residues. The germline CDR1 and CDR2 sequences are SGHDN and FVKESK. V lost 5 bases to trimming and J lost 0 bases, with 7 bases between them. In nucleotides, the CDR3 is TGTGCCAGCAGCATGACAGTGAACACTGAAGCTTTCTTT. It yields the protein CASSMTVNTEAFF.

The chain recombines TRBV19 with TRBJ2-5; the match to TRBD2 covers 14 bases. CDR1 LNHDA and CDR2 SQIVND come from the germline V gene (reference sequence). This CDR3 comprises 17 residues. Trimming cost V 4 bases and J 5 bases; bases outside gene matches: 9. DNA for the CDR3: TGTGCCAGTAGTACGGGGAGACTAGCGGGAGGGCGGGAGACCCAGTACTTC. Its translation is CASSTGRLAGGRETQYF.

The chain links TRBV30 to TRBJ1-3; no definite D call. The V gene's germline CDR1 is GTSNPN and CDR2 SVGIG (reference sequence). V lost 2 bases and J 5 bases, leaving 4 bases between the germline ends. The CDR3 totals 11 residues. CDR3 sequence reads: CAWSLRNTIYF. Here the CDR3 DNA reads TGTGCCTGGAGTCTACGAAACACCATATATTTT.

The chain links TRBV5-6 to TRBJ2-3; TRBD2 matches 14 bases. Germline V gives CDR1 SGHDT, CDR2 YYEEEE. The junction had 2 bases not matched to a gene; V was cut back by 5 bases and J by 0 bases. The CDR3 consists of 16 residues. The CDR3 bases are TGTGCCAGCAGGGGACTAGCGGGAGTGAGCACAGATACGCAGTATTTT. The encoded protein is CASRGLAGVSTDTQYF.

The chain has TRBV29-1 and TRBJ2-2, with 9 bases aligning to TRBD1. In germline, CDR1 is SQVTM, CDR2 ANQGSEA. This CDR3 has 14 amino acids. The V segment lost 5 bases and the J segment 1 base; nucleotides outside the gene matches: 2. This CDR3 is CSVPGQGNTGELFF. For the CDR3, the DNA is TGCAGCGTTCCGGGACAGGGGAACACCGGGGAGCTGTTTTTT.

This chain joins TRBV5-6 and TRBJ1-6; D is unresolved. Germline CDR1 is SGHDT and CDR2 is YYEEEE. The CDR3 totals 15 residues. Trimming removed 3 bases at V and 7 bases at J, with 14 bases between. The CDR3 DNA sequence: TGTGCCAGCAGCTCCCTGAAGGGAGAGAATTCACCCCTCCACTTT. It specifies CASSSLKGENSPLHF.

In this sample, this clone turned up a few times. The CDR3 is CASHIGAYQPQHF. The CDR3 nucleotides are TGTGCCAGCCACATAGGGGCCTATCAGCCCCAGCATTTT. The gene calls are TRBV28 and TRBJ1-5, with a tentative D call TRBD1 (5 bases). The V gene's germline CDR1 is MDHEN and CDR2 SYDVKM. CDR3 length: 13 residues. V was shortened by 8 bases and J by 5 bases, with 13 bases between the two germline ends.

The gene calls are TRBV19 and TRBJ1-1; D is unclear. The germline gives CDR1 LNHDA, CDR2 SQIVND (reference sequence). The CDR3 runs to 19 residues. V was cut by 2 bases and J by 0 bases, with 22 bases left in between. For the CDR3, the DNA is TGTGCCAGTAGTATATGGTCGGCGGGGAGCCGGGGAATGAACACTGAAGCTTTCTTT. Translation gives CASSIWSAGSRGMNTEAFF.

V is TRBV10-3 and J is TRBJ1-1, with D unresolved. Germline assignment: CDR1 ENHRY and CDR2 SYGVKD. The CDR3 consists of 13 residues. Trimming pared 10 bases from V and 11 bases from J, leaving 23 bases between. CDR3 bases: TGTGCCACCCGTGGGCCGCAACTTTCTCGCGCTTTCTTT. Amino acids: CATRGPQLSRAFF.

This clone showed up many times. The chain couples TRBV27 to TRBJ1-4; TRBD1 matches at 8 bases. The CDR3 runs 16 residues. With V trimmed by 5 bases and J by 8 bases, 13 bases remained unmatched. Looked up from germline, CDR1 is MNHEY and CDR2 is SMNVEV (reference sequence). CDR3 protein: CASSPQGTGVREKLFF. In DNA form, the CDR3 reads TGTGCCAGCAGTCCCCAAGGGACAGGCGTAAGGGAAAAACTGTTTTTT.

The chain uses TRBV6-5 and TRBJ2-4; 7 bases are shared with TRBD1. There are 16 residues in the CDR3. CDR1 and CDR2 (germline): MNHEY, SVGAGI. Trimming took 3 bases from V and 7 from J; bases not matched to a gene: 12. The CDR3 sequence is CASSYLVSTGSNIQYF. The CDR3 DNA reads TGTGCCAGCAGTTATCTGGTTTCGACAGGGTCGAACATTCAGTACTTC.

This chain's CDR3 is CASSLADRAYEQYF. CDR3 DNA: TGTGCCAGCAGCTTAGCGGACAGGGCCTACGAGCAGTACTTC. This chain connects TRBV7-9 to TRBJ2-7; 8 nucleotides match TRBD1. The CDR3 totals 14 residues. Per germline, CDR1 SEHNR and CDR2 FQNEAQ (reference sequence). V lost 0 bases, J lost 2 bases, and 0 bases stayed unmatched.

This clone appeared once. J is TRBJ2-4 and V is TRBV20-1, with D maybe TRBD1 (6 bases). CDR3 length equals 10 residues. CDR1 and CDR2 from the germline V gene are DFQATT and SNEGSKA (reference sequence). V was trimmed by 7 bases and J by 6 bases, leaving 7 bases between them. The CDR3 loop is CSVGGNIQYF. In DNA, the CDR3 is TGCAGTGTAGGGGGAAACATTCAGTACTTC.

This chain uses TRBV4-3 with TRBJ1-1, with a tentative D call TRBD1 (5 bases). The germline gives CDR1 LGHNA, CDR2 YSLEER. The CDR3 loop spans 14 amino acids. The V gene lost 0 bases and the J gene lost 5 bases, with 10 bases spanning the gap. CDR3 coding DNA: TGCGCCAGCAGCCAAGATCAACACAGGACTGAAGCTTTCTTT. It codes for CASSQDQHRTEAFF.

This chain connects TRBV4-2 to TRBJ1-6; possibly TRBD1 for D (6 bases). Trimming cost V 0 bases and J 11 bases, with 17 bases left between them. The CDR3 has 16 amino acids. Germline-derived CDR1 and CDR2 are LGHNA and YNFKEQ. CDR3 bases: TGTGCCAGCAGCCAAGAGGGCGGACAGCCCGTTACACCCCTCCACTTT. This gives the protein CASSQEGGQPVTPLHF.

The V gene is TRBV19, the J gene TRBJ1-2; 7 bases agree with TRBD1. J gave up 4 bases and V 3 bases, and 2 bases lay outside the gene matches. Germline CDR1 is LNHDA and CDR2 is SQIVND (reference sequence). The CDR3 totals 13 residues. The DNA for the CDR3 is TGTGCCAGTAGTATGGGACAGTTCTATGGCTACACCTTC. It translates to CASSMGQFYGYTF.